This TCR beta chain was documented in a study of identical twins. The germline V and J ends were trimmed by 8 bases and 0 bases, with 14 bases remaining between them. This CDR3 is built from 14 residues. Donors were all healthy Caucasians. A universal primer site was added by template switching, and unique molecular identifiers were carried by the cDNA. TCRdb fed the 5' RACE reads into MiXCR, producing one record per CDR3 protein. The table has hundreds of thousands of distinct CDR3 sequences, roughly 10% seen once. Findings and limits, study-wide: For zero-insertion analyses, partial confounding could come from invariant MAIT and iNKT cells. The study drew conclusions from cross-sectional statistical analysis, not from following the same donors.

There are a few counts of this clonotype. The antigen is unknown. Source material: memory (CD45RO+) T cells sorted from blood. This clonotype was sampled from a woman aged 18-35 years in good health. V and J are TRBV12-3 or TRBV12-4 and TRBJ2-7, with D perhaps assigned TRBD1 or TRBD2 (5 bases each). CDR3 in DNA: TGTGCCAGCTGCTGGGACGGAAGCTCCTACGAGCAGTACTTC. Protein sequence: CASCWDGSSYEQYF.